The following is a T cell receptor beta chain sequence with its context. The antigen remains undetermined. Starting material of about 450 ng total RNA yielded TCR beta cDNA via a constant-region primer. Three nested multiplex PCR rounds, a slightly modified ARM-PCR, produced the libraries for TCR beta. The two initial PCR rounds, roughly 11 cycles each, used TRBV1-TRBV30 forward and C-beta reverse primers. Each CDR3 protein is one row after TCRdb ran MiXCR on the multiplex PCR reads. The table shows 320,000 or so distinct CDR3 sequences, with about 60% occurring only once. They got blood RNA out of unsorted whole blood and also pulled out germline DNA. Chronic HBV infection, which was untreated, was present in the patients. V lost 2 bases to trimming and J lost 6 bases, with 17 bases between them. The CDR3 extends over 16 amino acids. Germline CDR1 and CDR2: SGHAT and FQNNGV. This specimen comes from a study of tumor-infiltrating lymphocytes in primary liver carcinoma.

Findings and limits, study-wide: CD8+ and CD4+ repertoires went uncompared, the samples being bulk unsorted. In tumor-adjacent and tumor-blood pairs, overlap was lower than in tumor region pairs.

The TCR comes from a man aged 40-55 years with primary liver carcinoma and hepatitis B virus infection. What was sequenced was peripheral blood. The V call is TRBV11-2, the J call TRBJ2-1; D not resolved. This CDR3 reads CASSLWEVVNSNEQFF. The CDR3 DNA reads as TGTGCCAGCAGCTTATGGGAAGTCGTGAACTCCAATGAGCAGTTCTTC.